This is a list of T cell receptor beta chains from one sample in a study of T cell changes during pregnancy in multiple sclerosis. Libraries were prepared by immunoSEQ multiplex PCR; TCRdb keeps only in-frame clonotypes and omits some of them. The sample carries roughly 44,000 clones, 85% to 90% recorded once. The sample consisted of CD8+ T cells from peripheral blood mononuclear cells, taken after pregnancy. Receptors originate from a female donor in good health, enrolled as a control in a pregnancy study. Each CDR3 is given with its conserved first and last residue. D genes are given only for firm matches. Size is stated for part of the rows, as once, few or many counts, or as a class when the clone is expanded.

clone_size d_call j_call v_call cdr3_aa cdr3_nt
once - TRBJ2-1 TRBV30 CAWSVPRVPVGEQFF TGTGCCTGGAGTGTACCCCGGGTACCCGTTGGGGAGCAGTTCTTC
many - TRBJ1-1 TRBV15 CATSRETGFEAFF TGTGCCACCAGCAGGGAAACAGGGTTTGAAGCTTTCTTT
- TRBD1 TRBJ1-2 TRBV7-9 CASSRTGEPYGYTF TGTGCCAGCAGCCGGACAGGGGAACCCTATGGCTACACCTTC
- TRBD2 TRBJ2-7 TRBV7-2 CASSPGLAGYEQYF TGTGCCAGCAGCCCGGGACTAGCGGGCTACGAGCAGTACTTC
- - TRBJ1-2 TRBV7-9 CASSLGREGSDGYTF TGTGCCAGCAGCTTAGGCAGGGAGGGATCGGATGGCTACACCTTC
- - TRBJ1-2 TRBV10-3 CAIGGDGYTF TGTGCCATCGGCGGGGATGGCTACACCTTC
once - TRBJ2-2 TRBV9 CASSLNTGELFF TGTGCCAGCAGCCTTAACACCGGGGAGCTGTTTTTT
- - TRBJ2-2 TRBV5-1 CASSLARGTNTGELFF TGCGCCAGCAGCTTGGCTAGAGGGACGAACACCGGGGAGCTGTTTTTT
- TRBD1 TRBJ2-2 TRBV28 CASRRQGNTGELFF TGTGCCAGCAGGAGACAGGGGAACACCGGGGAGCTGTTTTTT
- - TRBJ1-4 TRBV5-8 CASSTEEEPEKLFF TGTGCCAGCAGCACCGAGGAGGAGCCCGAAAAACTGTTTTTT
- TRBD1 TRBJ2-1 TRBV14 CASSQGTGLNNEQFF TGTGCCAGCAGCCAGGGGACAGGGCTCAACAATGAGCAGTTCTTC
once TRBD1 TRBJ2-3 TRBV27 CASSPRDSYTDTQYF TGTGCCAGCAGTCCGAGGGACAGCTACACAGATACGCAGTATTTT
- TRBD1 TRBJ2-1 TRBV4-3 CASSHTDRAKNEQFF TGCGCCAGCAGCCATACCGACAGGGCGAAAAATGAGCAGTTCTTC
- - TRBJ1-6 TRBV28 CASSFGYSPLHF TGTGCCAGCAGTTTCGGTTACTCACCCCTCCACTTT
- TRBD2 TRBJ2-3 TRBV11-2 CASSTHLAGFTDTQYF TGTGCCAGCAGCACACACCTAGCGGGGTTTACAGATACGCAGTATTTT
- - TRBJ1-2 TRBV6-6 CASTDSYGYTF TGTGCCAGCACAGACTCCTATGGCTACACCTTC
few TRBD1 TRBJ2-7 TRBV19 CASSKTGGEQYF TGTGCCAGTAGTAAAACAGGGGGCGAGCAGTACTTC
- TRBD1 TRBJ2-7 TRBV5-8 CASSFMGQGVDEQYF TGTGCCAGCAGCTTCATGGGACAGGGGGTAGACGAGCAGTACTTC
- TRBD2 TRBJ2-1 TRBV29-1 CSVEDDQREKSSYNEQFF TGCAGCGTTGAAGACGACCAGCGGGAGAAGAGCTCCTACAATGAGCAGTTCTTC
- TRBD2 TRBJ2-3 TRBV6-4 CASSEAGGHSTQYF TGTGCCAGCAGTGAGGCGGGGGGGCACAGTACGCAGTATTTT
- - TRBJ1-1 TRBV9 CASSEGGNTEAFF TGTGCCAGCAGCGAGGGAGGCAACACTGAAGCTTTCTTT
- - TRBJ1-1 TRBV7-9 CASRLSGDRAFF TGTGCCAGCAGGCTATCCGGGGATAGAGCTTTCTTT